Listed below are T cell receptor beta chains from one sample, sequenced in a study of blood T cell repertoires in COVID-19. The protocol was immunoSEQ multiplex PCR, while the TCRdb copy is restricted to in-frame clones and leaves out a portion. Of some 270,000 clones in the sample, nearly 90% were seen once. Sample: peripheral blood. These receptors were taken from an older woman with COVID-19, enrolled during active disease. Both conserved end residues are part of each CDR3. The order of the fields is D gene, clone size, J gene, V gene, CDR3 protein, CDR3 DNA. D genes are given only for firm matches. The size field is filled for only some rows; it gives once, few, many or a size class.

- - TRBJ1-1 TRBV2 CASTQTGMNTEAFF TGTGCCAGTACCCAAACAGGAATGAACACTGAAGCTTTCTTT
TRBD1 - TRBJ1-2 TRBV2 CASSRDRGLDYGYTF TGTGCCAGCAGTCGCGACAGGGGGCTGGACTATGGCTACACCTTC
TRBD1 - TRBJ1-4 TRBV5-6 CASSIGQEGNEKLFF TGTGCCAGCAGCATCGGACAGGAGGGGAATGAAAAACTGTTTTTT
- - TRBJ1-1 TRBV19 CASSPPAGARTEAFF TGTGCCAGTAGTCCCCCCGCAGGGGCGCGGACTGAAGCTTTCTTT
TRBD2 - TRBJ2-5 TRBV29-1 CSVEGLAGALRETQYF TGCAGCGTTGAGGGGCTAGCGGGGGCCCTCCGTGAGACCCAGTACTTC
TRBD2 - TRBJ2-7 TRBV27 CASRRGLAGGSSYEQYF TGTGCCAGCAGGCGAGGACTAGCGGGGGGTTCCTCCTACGAGCAGTACTTC
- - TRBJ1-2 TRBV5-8 CASIRLGGNYGYTF TGTGCCAGCATTCGATTAGGAGGGAACTATGGCTACACCTTC
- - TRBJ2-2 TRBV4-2 CASSQDEGVGELFF TGTGCCAGCAGCCAAGATGAGGGGGTCGGGGAGCTGTTTTTT
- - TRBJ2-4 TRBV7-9 CASSLVEGAKNIQYF TGTGCCAGCAGCTTAGTGGAGGGGGCCAAAAACATTCAGTACTTC
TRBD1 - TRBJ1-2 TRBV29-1 CSDRQGSYGYTF TGCAGCGACAGACAGGGGTCCTATGGCTACACCTTC
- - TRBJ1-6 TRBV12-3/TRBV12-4 CASSFASSPLHF TGTGCCAGCAGTTTTGCGAGTTCACCCCTCCACTTT
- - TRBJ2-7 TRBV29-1 CSVARGSYEQYF TGCAGCGTTGCCAGGGGTAGTTACGAGCAGTACTTC
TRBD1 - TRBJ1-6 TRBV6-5 CASTRQGRDSPLHF TGTGCCAGCACGAGACAGGGGAGGGATTCACCCCTCCACTTT
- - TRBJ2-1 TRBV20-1 CSVQDNEQFF TGCAGTGTTCAGGACAATGAGCAGTTCTTC
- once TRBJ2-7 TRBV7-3 CASSPAGTTYEQYF TGTGCCAGCAGCCCAGCCGGGACAACCTACGAGCAGTACTTC
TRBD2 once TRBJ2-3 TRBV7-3 CASSLGVAGEPDTQYF TGTGCCAGCAGCCTCGGAGTAGCGGGGGAACCAGATACGCAGTATTTT
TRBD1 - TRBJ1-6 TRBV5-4 CASSVGTGNSPLHF TGTGCCAGCAGCGTTGGGACAGGGAATTCACCCCTCCACTTT
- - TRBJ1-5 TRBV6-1 CASSEAGRGQPQHF TGTGCCAGCAGTGAAGCGGGCAGGGGTCAGCCCCAGCATTTT
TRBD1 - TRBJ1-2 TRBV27 CASSNRQGGYGYTF TGTGCCAGCAGTAACCGACAGGGTGGCTATGGCTACACCTTC
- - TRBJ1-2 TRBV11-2 CASSGRKNYGYTF TGTGCCAGCAGCGGCAGGAAGAACTATGGCTACACCTTC
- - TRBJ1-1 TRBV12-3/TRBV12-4 CASSSGVGTEAFF TGTGCCAGCAGTTCGGGGGTGGGCACTGAAGCTTTCTTT
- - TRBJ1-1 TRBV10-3 CAISERGAHTEAFF TGTGCCATCAGTGAAAGGGGCGCGCACACTGAAGCTTTCTTT
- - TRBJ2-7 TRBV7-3 CASSLGAGVPYEQYF TGTGCCAGCAGCTTAGGGGCAGGGGTCCCCTACGAGCAGTACTTC
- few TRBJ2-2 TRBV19 CASSSRQAANTGELFF TGTGCCAGTAGTTCCCGACAGGCCGCGAACACCGGGGAGCTGTTTTTT
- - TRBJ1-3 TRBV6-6 CASSYSTGKTGNTIYF TGTGCCAGCAGTTACTCGACGGGTAAAACTGGAAACACCATATATTTT
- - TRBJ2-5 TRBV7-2 CASSLFPGVIETQYF TGTGCCAGCAGCTTATTCCCGGGGGTGATCGAGACCCAGTACTTC
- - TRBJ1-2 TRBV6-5 CASGDRQRYGYTF TGTGCCAGCGGAGACAGGCAACGGTATGGCTACACCTTC
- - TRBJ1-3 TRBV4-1 CASSQGDAGNTIYF TGCGCCAGCAGCCAAGGAGATGCTGGAAACACCATATATTTT
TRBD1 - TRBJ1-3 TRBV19 CASSPGPPGQGTSGNTIYF TGTGCCAGTAGCCCCGGACCTCCCGGACAGGGAACCTCTGGAAACACCATATATTTT
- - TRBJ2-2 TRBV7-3 CASRLADTGELFF TGTGCCAGCAGGCTGGCGGACACCGGGGAGCTGTTTTTT
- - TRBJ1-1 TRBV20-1 CSASGRVEAFF TGCAGTGCCTCAGGGAGGGTTGAAGCTTTCTTT
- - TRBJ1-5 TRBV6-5 CASSYGPGGGQPQHF TGTGCCAGCAGTTACGGCCCGGGGGGCGGTCAGCCCCAGCATTTT
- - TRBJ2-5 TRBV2 CASIRTPGETQYF TGTGCCAGCATCCGGACCCCAGGGGAGACCCAGTACTTC
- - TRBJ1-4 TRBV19 CASTTRAGGGTNEKLFF TGTGCCAGTACTACTCGGGCAGGTGGAGGAACTAATGAAAAACTGTTTTTT
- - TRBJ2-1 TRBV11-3 CASSLTRYNEQFF TGTGCCAGCAGCTTAACTAGATACAATGAGCAGTTCTTC
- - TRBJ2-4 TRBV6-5 CASSRAVSAKNIQYF TGTGCCAGCAGCCGTGCAGTCTCGGCCAAAAACATTCAGTACTTC
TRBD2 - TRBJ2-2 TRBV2 CASRTLAGGHTGELFF TGTGCCAGCAGAACTTTAGCGGGGGGGCACACCGGGGAGCTGTTTTTT
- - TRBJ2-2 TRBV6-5 CASSQGSTGELFF TGTGCCAGCTCCCAGGGGAGCACCGGGGAGCTGTTTTTT
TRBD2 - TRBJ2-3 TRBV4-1 CASSLLDGSSGGHITQYF TGCGCCAGCAGCCTCCTAGACGGGTCTAGCGGGGGGCACATCACGCAGTATTTT
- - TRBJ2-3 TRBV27 CASSPDYSTDTQYF TGTGCCAGCAGTCCGGACTATAGCACAGATACGCAGTATTTT
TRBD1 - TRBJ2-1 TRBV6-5 CASSSQMDRVEQFF TGTGCCAGCAGTTCACAAATGGACAGGGTTGAGCAGTTCTTC
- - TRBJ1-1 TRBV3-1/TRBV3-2 CASSQVQVNTEAFF TGTGCCAGCAGCCAAGTGCAGGTGAACACTGAAGCTTTCTTT
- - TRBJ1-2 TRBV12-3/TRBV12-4 CASSLGQGFGYTF TGTGCCAGCAGTTTAGGGCAGGGTTTCGGCTACACCTTC